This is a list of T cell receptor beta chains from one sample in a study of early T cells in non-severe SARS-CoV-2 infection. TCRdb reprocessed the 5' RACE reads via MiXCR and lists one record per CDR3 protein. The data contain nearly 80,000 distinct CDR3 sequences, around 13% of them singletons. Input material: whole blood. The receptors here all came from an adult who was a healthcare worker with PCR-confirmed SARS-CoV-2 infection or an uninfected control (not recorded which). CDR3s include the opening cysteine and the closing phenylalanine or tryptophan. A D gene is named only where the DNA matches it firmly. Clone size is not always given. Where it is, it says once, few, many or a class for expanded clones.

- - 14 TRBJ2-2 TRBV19 TGTGCCAGTAGTTCGTGGGAAGGGGACGGGGAGCTGTTTTTT CASSSWEGDGELFF
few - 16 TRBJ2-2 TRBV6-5 TGTGCCAGCAGTTACTATCGGGCGTCGAACACCGGGGAGCTGTTTTTT CASSYYRASNTGELFF
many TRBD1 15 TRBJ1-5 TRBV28 TGTGCCAGCAGTCCGGGACAGGGGGACAATCAGCCCCAGCATTTT CASSPGQGDNQPQHF
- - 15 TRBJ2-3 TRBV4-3 TGCGCCAGCAGCCAAGACCCTCTAGGCACAGATACGCAGTATTTT CASSQDPLGTDTQYF
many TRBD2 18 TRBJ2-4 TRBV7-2 TGTGCCAGCAGCTTACTTTCACTAGCGGAAAAAGCCAAAAACATTCAGTACTTC CASSLLSLAEKAKNIQYF
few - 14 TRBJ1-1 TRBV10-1 TGCGCCAGCAGTGAGTCGAATGAAGGGGCTGAAGCTTTCTTT CASSESNEGAEAFF
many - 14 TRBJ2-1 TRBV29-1 TGCAGCTTTCAACCGGTCACAACCTACAATGAGCAGTTCTTC CSFQPVTTYNEQFF
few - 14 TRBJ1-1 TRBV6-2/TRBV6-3 TGTGCCAGCAGTCTGGCCAGTTTGAACACTGAAGCTTTCTTT CASSLASLNTEAFF
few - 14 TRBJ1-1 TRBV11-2 TGTGTCAGCAGCTTGGGCAGGGGAAACACTGAAGCTTTCTTT CVSSLGRGNTEAFF
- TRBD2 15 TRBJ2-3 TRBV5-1 TGCGCCAGCAGCTTGTACAGCGGGGGTTCGGATACGCAGTATTTT CASSLYSGGSDTQYF
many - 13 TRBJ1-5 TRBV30 TGTGCCTGGAGTTCAGGGGCGAATCAGCCCCAGCATTTT CAWSSGANQPQHF
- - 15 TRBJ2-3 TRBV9 TGTGCCAGCAGCGTAGGGGGGGCTCCCACAGATACGCAGTATTTT CASSVGGAPTDTQYF
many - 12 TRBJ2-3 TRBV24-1 TGTGCCACCAGTGATTTGCGAGATACGCAGTATTTT CATSDLRDTQYF
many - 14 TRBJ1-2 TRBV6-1 TGTGCCAGCAATGGGGCACCCAGAGTGGGCGGCTACACCTTC CASNGAPRVGGYTF
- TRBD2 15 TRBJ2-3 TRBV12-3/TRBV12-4 TGTGCCAGCAGTCTCCGGACTAGCTCGGCAGATACGCAGTATTTT CASSLRTSSADTQYF
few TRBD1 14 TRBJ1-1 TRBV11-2 TGTGCCAGCAGCTCCCACAGGGGGCGAACTGAAGCTTTCTTT CASSSHRGRTEAFF
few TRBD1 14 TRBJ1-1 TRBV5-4 TGTGCCAGCAGCTTGGGGGGGACAGGGACTGAAGCTTTCTTT CASSLGGTGTEAFF
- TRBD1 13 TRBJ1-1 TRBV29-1 TGCAGCGTTTTAGGGGGCGGAACTCGTGAAGCTTTCTTT CSVLGGGTREAFF
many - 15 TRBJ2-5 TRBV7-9 TGTGCCAGCAGCTTAGACCCCGGGTCTCAAGAGACCCAGTACTTC CASSLDPGSQETQYF
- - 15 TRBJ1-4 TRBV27 TGTGCCAGCAGTACCGGGGCAGCAACAAATGAAAAACTGTTTTTT CASSTGAATNEKLFF
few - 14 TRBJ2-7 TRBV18 TGTGCCAGCTCACCGGGCGCGAGCTCCTACGAGCAGTACTTC CASSPGASSYEQYF
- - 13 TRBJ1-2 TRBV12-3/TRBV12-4 TGTGCCAGCAGGTGGACCCCGGGGGATGGCTACACCTTC CASRWTPGDGYTF
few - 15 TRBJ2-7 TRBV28 TGTGCCAGCAGTTTAATAAACAGGTTAGGATACGAGCAGTACTTC CASSLINRLGYEQYF
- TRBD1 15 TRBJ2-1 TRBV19 TGTGCCAGTAGTAACCCGGGACAGGGACACAATGAGCAGTTCTTC CASSNPGQGHNEQFF
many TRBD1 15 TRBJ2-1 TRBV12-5 TGTGCTAGTGGTGGGACGCGGACAGGTTGGGCTGAGCAGTTCTTC CASGGTRTGWAEQFF
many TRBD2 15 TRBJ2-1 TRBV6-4 TGTGCCAGCAGTGACTCTAGCGGGCCTTACAATGAGCAGTTCTTC CASSDSSGPYNEQFF
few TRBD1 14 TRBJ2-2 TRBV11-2 TGTGCCAGCAGCTTTCAGGGGGACGCCGGGGAGCTGTTTTTT CASSFQGDAGELFF
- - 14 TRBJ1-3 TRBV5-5 TGTGCCAGCAGCTTACGAGTAACTGGAAACACCATATATTTT CASSLRVTGNTIYF
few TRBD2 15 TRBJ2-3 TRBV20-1 TGCAGTGCTAGAGATTTGGCGGGGGACCGTTATACGCAGTATTTT CSARDLAGDRYTQYF
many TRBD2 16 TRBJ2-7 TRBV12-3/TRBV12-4 TGTGCCAGCAGTTTTAGGACTAGCGGGACCTCCTACGAGCAGTACTTC CASSFRTSGTSYEQYF
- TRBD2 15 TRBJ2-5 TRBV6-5 TGTGCCAGCAGTCCAGAGCGGGGGCCACAAGAGACCCAGTACTTC CASSPERGPQETQYF
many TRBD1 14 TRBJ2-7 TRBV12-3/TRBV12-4 TGTGCCAGCAGCACAGGGGCCACGATATCCGAGCAGTACTTC CASSTGATISEQYF